In this sample, the clone carrying this T cell receptor beta chain turned up many times. Its specificity is unknown. This entry comes from a study of CD8 T cells in ankylosing spondylitis. Study results and limitations: Significant enrichment of disease-linked clones was reported in matched ankylosing spondylitis synovial fluid. In synovial fluid and blood from reactive arthritis, some motif variants were previously reported.

The CDR3 is 14 residues long. Trimming removed 6 bases from V and 5 bases from J, with 14 bases in between. Quantitative molecular-barcoded 5'-RACE generated the TCR beta libraries. TCRdb itself ran the 5' RACE reads through MiXCR, one entry per CDR3 protein. The table shows 250,000 to 400,000 distinct CDR3 sequences, with under 14% occurring only once. The TCR was taken from a female donor with ankylosing spondylitis or in good health (not recorded which). The sample comprised blood, either unsorted or a sorted T cell fraction (not recorded which). This sequence joins TRBV12-3 or TRBV12-4 and TRBJ1-5; D not resolved. The CDR3 DNA sequence: TGTGCCAGCAGCGTGGCCAGCAACTATCAGCCCCAGCATTTT. This encodes CASSVASNYQPQHF.